What follows is one TCR beta chain and its context. Everyone who donated was a healthy bone marrow donor. This sample was taken from a study of cytomegalovirus exposure and HLA in healthy donors. V shed 3 bases and J shed 3 bases, with 8 bases lying between them. The CDR3 totals 13 residues. Germline V gene sequence: CDR1 SGHNT, CDR2 YENEEA. The study ran its PCR with 60 Vbeta and 13 Jbeta primers. Assay used: immunoSEQ multiplex PCR; TCRdb lists only in-frame clones, some missing. The table lists under 150,000 clones, 70% to 85% of them singletons. The sequence was obtained from a young woman in good health and CMV-seronegative. The V and J genes are TRBV11-3 and TRBJ1-1; unclear D gene. Input material: PBMCs. The CDR3: CASSFSSDTEAFF. In DNA, the CDR3 is TGTGCCAGCAGCTTTAGCTCGGACACTGAAGCTTTCTTT.